The T cell receptor beta chain under discussion was sequenced for a study of Tregs in tolerant kidney transplant recipients. Study-level points and caveats: The most relevant donor-specific Treg TCRbeta repertoire apparently came from expansion with activated donor B cells. In tolerant patients, donor-specific Tregs outgrew total Tregs, suggesting antigen-driven expansion. Some patients' samples used different primers over time, so nucleotide sequences weren't comparable.

The nonmyeloablative bone marrow transplants came from related graft donors, with transient mixed chimerism. The table came from immunoSEQ multiplex PCR; TCRdb's copy has only in-frame clones and leaves some out. In the table there are 20,000 to 25,000 clones, more than 65% of which are singletons. As regards this clone: The antigen is not known.

This sample comprised CD8+ T cells from blood (PBMCs), obtained 6 months after the transplant. The sequence was collected from a human patient who received a combined kidney and bone marrow transplant. Some T cells may have come from the graft donor.

The CDR3 sequence: CASTRGGAQYF. CDR3 coding DNA: TGTGCCAGCACGAGGGGGGGCGCCCAGTACTTC. V gene TRBV21-1 combines with J gene TRBJ2-5; the table's TRBD2 call for D was not verified on the DNA. TRBV21-1 is assigned pseudogene status. There are 11 residues in the CDR3.